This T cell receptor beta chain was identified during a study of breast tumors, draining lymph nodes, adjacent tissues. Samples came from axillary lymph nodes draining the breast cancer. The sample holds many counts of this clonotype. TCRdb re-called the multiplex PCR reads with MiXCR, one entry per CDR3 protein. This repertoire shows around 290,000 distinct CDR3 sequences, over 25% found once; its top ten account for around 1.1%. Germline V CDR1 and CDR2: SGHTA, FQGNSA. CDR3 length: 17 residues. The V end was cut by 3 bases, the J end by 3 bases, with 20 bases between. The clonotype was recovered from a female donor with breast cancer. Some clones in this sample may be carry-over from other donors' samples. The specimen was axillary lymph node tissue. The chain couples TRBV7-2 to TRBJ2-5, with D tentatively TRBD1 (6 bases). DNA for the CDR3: TGTGCCAGCAGCTTCAGATTGACAGGCGCAATTAAAGAGACCCAGTACTTC. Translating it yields CASSFRLTGAIKETQYF.